Shown below are 18 T cell receptor beta chains from a single sample sequenced in a study of T cells in pancreatic ductal adenocarcinoma. The repertoire was sequenced with immunoSEQ multiplex PCR; TCRdb's copy has only in-frame clones and lacks some. The profile shows 97,000 or so clones, 90% to 95% of them singletons. Surgery without prior neoadjuvant therapy was the treatment of the selected pancreatic ductal adenocarcinoma patients. Sequencing was performed on PBMCs. These receptors came from a human donor with pancreatic ductal adenocarcinoma.

V and J are TRBV5-3 and TRBJ2-7; perhaps TRBD2 as D (6 bases). TRBV5-3 carries the ORF label, with uncertain function. The CDR3 is 15 residues long. The V end was cut by 4 bases, the J end by 3 bases, with 17 bases between. The CDR3 loop is CARSPRGKGLYEQYF. In DNA form, the CDR3 reads TGTGCCAGAAGCCCCCGTGGAAAGGGACTCTACGAGCAGTACTTC.

This chain joins TRBV2 and TRBJ2-5, with D maybe TRBD2 (7 bases). V shed 2 bases and J shed 4 bases, with 14 bases lying between them. The germline gives CDR1 SNHLY, CDR2 FYNNEI. The CDR3 spans 15 residues. The CDR3 bases are TGTGCCAGCAGTGAACTAGGGGGAGGGTTAGAGACCCAGTACTTC. Translation gives CASSELGGGLETQYF.

Written as DNA, the CDR3 is TGTGCCAGCAGTTTAGACAGCTCTGGAAACACCATATATTTT. It specifies CASSLDSSGNTIYF. The rearrangement links TRBV28 to TRBJ1-3, with D tentatively TRBD1 (5 bases). The germline V gene has CDR1 MDHEN and CDR2 SYDVKM. The CDR3 is 14 amino acids. V was trimmed by 2 bases and J by 0 bases, leaving 5 bases between them. The variable domain in full, with the rest retrieved from reference TRBV28 and TRBJ1-3, is DVKVTQSSRYLVKRTGEKVFLECVQDMDHENMFWYRQDPGLGLRLIYFSYDVKMKEKGDIPEGYSVSREKKERFSLILESASTNQTSMYLCASSLDSSGNTIYFGEGSWLTVV.

The CDR3 DNA reads TGCGCCAGCAGCCCCTTTGGGGGGAGCACAGATACGCAGTATTTT. It translates to CASSPFGGSTDTQYF. The chain uses TRBV4-3 and TRBJ2-3, with D perhaps matching TRBD2 (6 bases). V was clipped by 4 bases and J by 0 bases, with 11 bases between them. The CDR3 totals 15 residues. CDR1 and CDR2 from the germline V gene are LGHNA and YSLEER.

The chain combines TRBV27 with TRBJ2-3; 9 bases are a match to TRBD2. V trimming: 9 bases; J trimming: 1 base; junction bases outside the gene matches: 11. The CDR3 covers 16 residues. Germline CDR1 and CDR2: MNHEY and SMNVEV (reference sequence). CDR3 residues: CARVLLAGEGTDTQYF. In DNA, the CDR3 is TGTGCCAGGGTTCTCTTAGCGGGAGAGGGCACAGATACGCAGTATTTT.

V is TRBV13 and J is TRBJ2-7, with TRBD2 identical over 14 bases. The CDR3 spans 17 residues. Germline V gene lookup returns CDR1 PRHDT and CDR2 FYEKMQ (reference sequence). Losses at the gene ends were 4 bases for V and 1 base for J; bases not matched to a gene: 6. The CDR3 region is CASSSGTSGSRSYEQYF. In DNA form, the CDR3 reads TGTGCCAGCAGCTCGGGGACTAGCGGGAGTCGGTCCTACGAGCAGTACTTC.

For this clone: At one end the junction does not follow the germline gene, possibly because of a read error. The chain carries TRBV7-7 and TRBJ2-7; 13 positions agree with TRBD2. Germline assignment: CDR1 SSHAT and CDR2 FNYEAQ (reference sequence). The CDR3 has 18 residues. The chain's CDR3 is CASSLEGYGLAGVFEQYF. CDR3 in DNA: TGTGCTAGCAGCTTAGAAGGTTACGGACTAGCGGGAGTGTTCGAGCAGTACTTC.

The chain employs TRBV5-6 and TRBJ1-1; D not certain. The germline V and J ends were trimmed by 1 base and 7 bases, with 5 bases remaining between them. Germline CDR1 is SGHDT and CDR2 is YYEEEE. CDR3 length: 11 residues. This CDR3 is CASSLYSEAFF. The CDR3 nucleotides are TGTGCCAGCAGCTTGTACAGTGAAGCTTTCTTT.

This rearrangement joins TRBV18 to TRBJ2-2; TRBD2 aligns across 7 bases. In germline, CDR1 is KGHSH, CDR2 LQKENI. There are 17 residues in the CDR3. The V and J ends lost 3 bases and 0 bases, in that order; junction bases with no gene match: 7. The CDR3 protein is CASSPFREGPNTGELFF. CDR3 sequence (DNA): TGTGCCAGCTCACCGTTCAGGGAGGGCCCGAACACCGGGGAGCTGTTTTTT.

The chain carries TRBV29-1 and TRBJ2-7; 10 bases map to TRBD1. This CDR3 has 14 residues. CDR1 and CDR2 (germline): SQVTM, ANQGSEA. J was trimmed by 4 bases and V by 6 bases; bases with no gene match: 9. The CDR3 sequence is CSVTRTGGIYEQYF. As DNA, the CDR3 is TGCAGCGTCACCCGGACAGGGGGTATTTACGAGCAGTACTTC.

V usage is TRBV5-5 and J usage is TRBJ1-1, with D perhaps TRBD1 (6 bases). V was cut by 1 base and J by 0 bases, with 10 bases left in between. There are 15 residues in the CDR3. Germline V gene sequence: CDR1 SGHKS, CDR2 YYEKEE (reference sequence). CDR3 sequence: CASSLMGALNTEAFF. Written as DNA, the CDR3 is TGTGCCAGCAGCTTGATGGGGGCACTGAACACTGAAGCTTTCTTT.

The chain combines TRBV29-1 with TRBJ2-1, with D possibly TRBD2 on 5 matching bases. The V end was cut by 4 bases, the J end by 4 bases, with 14 bases between. Germline CDR1 reads SQVTM; CDR2 reads ANQGSEA. The CDR3 length is 14 residues. The CDR3 spells CSVVGAETYNEQFF. The CDR3 bases are TGCAGCGTTGTGGGAGCGGAGACTTACAATGAGCAGTTCTTC.

The chain couples TRBV28 to TRBJ2-7; 8 bases agree with TRBD1. CDR1 and CDR2 from the germline V gene are MDHEN and SYDVKM. J gave up 3 bases and V 6 bases, and 7 bases lay outside the gene matches. The CDR3 covers 14 residues. The CDR3 protein is CASRRQGASYEQYF. The CDR3 DNA follows: TGTGCCAGCAGGAGGCAGGGGGCGAGCTACGAGCAGTACTTC.

The chain uses TRBV5-8 and TRBJ2-2, with 7 positions matching TRBD1. The germline V gene encodes CDR1 SGHTS and CDR2 YDEGEE. The CDR3 length is 15 residues. V was pared by 4 bases and J by 5 bases, with 8 bases of the junction left unmatched. CDR3 in DNA: TGTGCCAGCAGCCCCCCGACAGGGTGGACCGGGGAGCTGTTTTTT. Translated: CASSPPTGWTGELFF.

The CDR3 DNA is TGTGCCAGCAGCTTAGACGGGGTCTCGGAGACCCAGTACTTC. Encoded protein: CASSLDGVSETQYF. The J gene is TRBJ2-5, the V gene TRBV7-2, with D maybe TRBD2 (5 bases). Germline V CDR1 and CDR2: SGHTA, FQGNSA. The CDR3 is 14 amino acids. Deletions cut 1 base from V and 5 bases from J, with 11 bases between.

The V gene is TRBV2, the J gene TRBJ2-1; D gene ambiguous. This CDR3 contains 8 residues. With 11 bases removed from V and 13 bases from J, the gap between germline ends came to 9 bases. CDR1 is SNHLY, CDR2 FYNNEI, per germline. The chain's CDR3 is CAANPQFF. Here the CDR3 DNA reads TGTGCCGCTAACCCACAGTTCTTC.

The gene calls are TRBV6-6 and TRBJ2-2, with TRBD1 identical over 7 bases. Per germline, CDR1 MNHNY and CDR2 SVGAGI (reference sequence). V dropped 6 bases and J dropped 1; count of bases not matched to a gene: 5. There are 15 residues in the CDR3. The CDR3 here is CASSPRQGNTGELFF. The CDR3 DNA is TGTGCCAGCAGCCCAAGACAGGGGAACACCGGGGAGCTGTTTTTT.

The chain couples TRBV20-1 to TRBJ2-3, with unresolved D. There are 11 residues in the CDR3. V lost 6 bases, J lost 2 bases, and 6 bases lay in between. The germline V gene has CDR1 DFQATT and CDR2 SNEGSKA (reference sequence). The CDR3 coding sequence is TGCAGTGCCAGATACACAGATACGCAGTATTTT. This gives the protein CSARYTDTQYF.